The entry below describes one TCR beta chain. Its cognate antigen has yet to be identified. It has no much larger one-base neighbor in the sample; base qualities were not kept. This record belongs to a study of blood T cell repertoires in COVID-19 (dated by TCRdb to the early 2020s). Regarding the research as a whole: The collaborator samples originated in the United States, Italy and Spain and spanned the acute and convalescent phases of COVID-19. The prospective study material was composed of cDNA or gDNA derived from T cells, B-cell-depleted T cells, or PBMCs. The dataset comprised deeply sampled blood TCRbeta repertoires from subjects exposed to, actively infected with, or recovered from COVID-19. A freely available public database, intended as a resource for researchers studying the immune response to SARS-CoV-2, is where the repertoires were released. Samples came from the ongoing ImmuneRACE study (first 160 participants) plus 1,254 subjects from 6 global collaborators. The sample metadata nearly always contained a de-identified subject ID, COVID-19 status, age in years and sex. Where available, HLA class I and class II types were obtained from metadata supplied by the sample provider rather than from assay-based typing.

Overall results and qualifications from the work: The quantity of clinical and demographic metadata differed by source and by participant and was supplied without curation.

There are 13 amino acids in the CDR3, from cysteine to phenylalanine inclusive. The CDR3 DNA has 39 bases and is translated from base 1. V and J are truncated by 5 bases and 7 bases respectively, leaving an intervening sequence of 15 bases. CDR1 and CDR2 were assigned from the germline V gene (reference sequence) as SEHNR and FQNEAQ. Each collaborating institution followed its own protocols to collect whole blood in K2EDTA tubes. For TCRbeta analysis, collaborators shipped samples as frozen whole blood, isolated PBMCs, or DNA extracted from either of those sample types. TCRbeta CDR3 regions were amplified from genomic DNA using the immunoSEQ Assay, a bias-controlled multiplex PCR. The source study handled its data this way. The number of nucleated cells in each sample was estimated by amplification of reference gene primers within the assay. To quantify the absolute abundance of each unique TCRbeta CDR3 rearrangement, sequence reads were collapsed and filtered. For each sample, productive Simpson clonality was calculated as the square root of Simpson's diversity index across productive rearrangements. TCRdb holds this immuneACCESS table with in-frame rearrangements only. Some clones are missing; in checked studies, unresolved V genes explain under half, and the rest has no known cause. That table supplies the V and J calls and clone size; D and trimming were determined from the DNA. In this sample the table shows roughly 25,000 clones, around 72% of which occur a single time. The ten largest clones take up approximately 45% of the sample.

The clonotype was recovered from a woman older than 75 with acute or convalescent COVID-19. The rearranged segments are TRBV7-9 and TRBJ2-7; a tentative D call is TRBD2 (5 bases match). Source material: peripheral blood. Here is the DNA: TGTGCCAGCAGCCCAACTATCCCGGGAGAGCAGTACTTC. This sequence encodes CASSPTIPGEQYF.